The 28 T cell receptor beta chains reported below all come from one sample, sequenced in a study of blood T cell repertoires in COVID-19. Using immunoSEQ multiplex PCR, the repertoire was profiled, and TCRdb retains in-frame clones only, with some absent. The table lists about 210,000 clones, 89% of them singletons, with roughly 5% in the top ten. Sequenced: peripheral blood. All receptors come from a woman aged 40 to 49 with acute or convalescent COVID-19.

The V call is TRBV27, the J call TRBJ2-1, with 9 bases that match TRBD2. In germline, CDR1 is MNHEY, CDR2 SMNVEV (reference sequence). J gave up 4 bases and V 2 bases, and 6 bases lay outside the gene matches. The CDR3 is 16 amino acids. This chain's CDR3 is CASSLIRAGGYNEQFF. In DNA form, the CDR3 reads TGTGCCAGCAGTTTAATTCGAGCGGGGGGTTACAATGAGCAGTTCTTC.

The V call is TRBV5-8, the J call TRBJ1-2; no reliable D call. The CDR3 has 15 amino acids. V gave up 4 bases and J gave up 4 bases, with 17 bases separating them. Germline V lookup: CDR1 SGHTS, CDR2 YDEGEE. Here the CDR3 DNA reads TGTGCCAGCAGCCCCCTAGAGGGAAGGAGCTATGGCTACACCTTC. Its translation: CASSPLEGRSYGYTF.

This chain uses TRBV9 with TRBJ2-3; 8 bases are shared with TRBD1. V shed 1 base and J 0 bases; nucleotides not matched to a gene: 1. From germline, CDR1 is SGDLS and CDR2 YYNGEE. The CDR3 has 15 residues. The DNA of the CDR3 is TGTGCCAGCAGCGTACAGGGGGCCAGCACAGATACGCAGTATTTT. Amino acids: CASSVQGASTDTQYF.

CDR3 residues: CATSRDGGTRKTQYF. In DNA, the CDR3 is TGTGCCACCAGCAGAGACGGGGGGACTCGGAAGACCCAGTACTTC. The rearrangement joins TRBV15 to TRBJ2-5, with TRBD2 matching over 7 bases. The CDR3 consists of 15 residues. Trimming removed 0 bases from V and 6 bases from J; junction bases left unmatched: 7. The germline gives CDR1 LNHNV, CDR2 YYDKDF (reference sequence).

The CDR3 loop reads CASSPGNGYEAFF. The DNA of the CDR3 is TGTGCCAGCTCACCAGGTAACGGTTATGAAGCTTTCTTT. V usage is TRBV18 and J usage is TRBJ1-1; D is unresolved. The CDR3 spans 13 residues. Germline values: CDR1 KGHSH, CDR2 LQKENI. Trimming cost V 2 bases and J 7 bases, with 11 bases left between them.

Here the CDR3 DNA reads TGTGCCAGCAGCCAAGATGGGGGCAGGGGCCACGAGCAGTACGTC. It yields the protein CASSQDGGRGHEQYV. This chain links TRBV3-1 (or the pseudogene TRBV3-2) with TRBJ2-7; a possible D gene is TRBD1 (6 bases). CDR3 size: 15 residues. Trimming took 0 bases from V and 5 from J, leaving 14 bases between them. Germline CDR1 reads LGHDT; CDR2 reads YNNKEL (reference sequence).

The chain employs TRBV5-1 and TRBJ2-1; 9 nucleotides align to TRBD1. Germline CDR1 is SGHRS and CDR2 is YFSETQ. The CDR3 spans 14 residues. After removal of 0 bases from V and 10 bases from J, the junction contained 5 bases not matched to a gene. Here the CDR3 reads CASSLEGQGDEQFF. The CDR3 DNA reads TGCGCCAGCAGCTTGGAGGGACAGGGAGACGAGCAGTTCTTC.

The V call is TRBV4-1, the J call TRBJ1-2, with D tentatively TRBD1 (5 bases). V was pared by 5 bases and J by 5 bases, with 21 bases between. The CDR3 covers 16 residues. Germline V gene sequence: CDR1 MGHRA, CDR2 YSYEKL. Here the CDR3 reads CASSAGPTGSHYGYTF. The DNA of the CDR3 is TGCGCCAGCAGCGCTGGGCCTACAGGTTCCCATTATGGCTACACCTTC.

The gene calls are TRBV9 and TRBJ1-2; perhaps TRBD1 as D (5 bases). Trimming shortened V by 4 bases and J by 8 bases, and 21 bases separated the two germline ends. Germline CDR1 and CDR2: SGDLS and YYNGEE. The length of the CDR3 is 15 residues. The CDR3 reads CASSSSLGGLEGYTF. The CDR3 bases are TGTGCCAGCAGCTCCTCCCTGGGGGGTCTGGAGGGCTACACCTTC.

Notes on this clone: One end of the junction fails to match germline, which may point to a read error. The chain employs TRBV7-2 and TRBJ2-5; TRBD1 is a possible D gene (9 bases). The CDR3 consists of 16 residues. CDR1 SGHTA and CDR2 FQGNSA come from the germline V gene. The CDR3 reads CASSIAGTGFWETQYF. The DNA of the CDR3 is TGTGCCAGCAGCATAGCGGGGACAGGGTTTTGGGAGACCCAGTACTTC.

The genes are TRBV6-5 and TRBJ1-2, with no clear D. The germline V gene encodes CDR1 MNHEY and CDR2 SVGAGI. V lost 2 bases and J 4 bases, leaving 17 bases between the germline ends. The CDR3 covers 16 residues. In DNA, the CDR3 is TGTGCCAGCAGTTACCCCCTCTGGGCAGGCCTCTATGGCTACACCTTC. Translating it yields CASSYPLWAGLYGYTF.

The V and J genes are TRBV9 and TRBJ2-3; perhaps TRBD1 as D (6 bases). The CDR3 spans 16 residues. Between the trimmed V and J ends, which lost 3 bases and 0 bases, there was a span of 14 bases. Germline CDR1 reads SGDLS; CDR2 reads YYNGEE. DNA for the CDR3: TGTGCCAGCAGCGGGAGTGGGGGCGGGAGCACAGATACGCAGTATTTT. Residues: CASSGSGGGSTDTQYF.

The V and J genes are TRBV12-3 or TRBV12-4 and TRBJ1-1, with D perhaps matching TRBD1 (5 bases). Trimming removed 7 bases from V and 11 bases from J, with 11 bases in between. The CDR3 loop spans 10 amino acids. The CDR3 nucleotides read TGTGCCAGCATGGGGGGTGCGGCTTTCTTT. This codes for CASMGGAAFF.

The genes are TRBV9 and TRBJ1-2, with TRBD1 matching over 8 bases. The CDR3 is 17 amino acids. Germline CDR1 is SGDLS and CDR2 is YYNGEE. Trimming removed 0 bases from V and 4 bases from J; junction bases left unmatched: 11. CDR3 sequence (DNA): TGTGCCAGCAGCGTAGCTTCGGCAGGGGGCATCGGCTATGGCTACACCTTC. Translated, it gives CASSVASAGGIGYGYTF.

The gene calls are TRBV3-1 (or the pseudogene TRBV3-2) and TRBJ2-1; 9 bases agree with TRBD1. CDR1 and CDR2 (germline): LGHDT, YNNKEL (reference sequence). This CDR3 is built from 17 residues. V trimming: 3 bases; J trimming: 2 bases; junction bases outside the gene matches: 8. CDR3 nucleotide sequence: TGTGCCAGCAGCCATTTCAGACAGGGGGTGGCCTACAATGAGCAGTTCTTC. It yields the protein CASSHFRQGVAYNEQFF.

This clone showed up just once. The J gene is TRBJ1-2, the V gene TRBV5-4; 12 nucleotides line up with TRBD1. Trimming took 5 bases from V and 8 from J; bases not matched to a gene: 7. There are 14 residues in the CDR3. Germline V gene sequence: CDR1 SGHNT, CDR2 YYREEE (reference sequence). The CDR3 here is CASSWPGQGAGYTF. As DNA, the CDR3 is TGTGCCAGCAGTTGGCCGGGACAGGGGGCAGGCTACACCTTC.

J is TRBJ1-4 and V is TRBV7-9; 7 nucleotides match TRBD1. The CDR3 is made up of 16 amino acids. Germline loops: CDR1 SEHNR, CDR2 FQNEAQ (reference sequence). Trimming removed 6 bases from V and 7 bases from J; junction bases left unmatched: 14. The CDR3 DNA follows: TGTGCCAGCAGTCGTTTCAACAGGGGAGAGGGTGAAAAACTGTTTTTT. Protein product: CASSRFNRGEGEKLFF.

The chain combines TRBV14 with TRBJ2-3, with TRBD2 matching 10 bases. The V and J ends lost 10 bases and 2 bases, in that order; junction bases with no gene match: 9. The CDR3 has 15 residues. The V gene's germline CDR1 is SGHDN and CDR2 FVKESK. The CDR3 region is CATKSLAGFTDTQYF. CDR3 in DNA: TGTGCCACCAAATCACTAGCGGGGTTCACAGATACGCAGTATTTT.

V gene TRBV19 combines with J gene TRBJ1-1; 8 bases line up with TRBD1. The CDR3 extends over 13 amino acids. V was pared by 8 bases and J by 1 base, with 3 bases of the junction left unmatched. Germline CDR1 LNHDA, CDR2 SQIVND (reference sequence). In nucleotides, the CDR3 is TGTGCCAGTCGACAGGGGTGGAACACTGAAGCTTTCTTT. Protein: CASRQGWNTEAFF. Combining the CDR3 with reference TRBV19 and TRBJ1-1 gives the whole variable domain DGGITQSPKYLFRKEGQNVTLSCEQNLNHDAMYWYRQDPGQGLRLIYYSQIVNDFQKGDIAEGYSVSREKKESFPLTVTSAQKNPTAFYLCASRQGWNTEAFFGQGTRLTVV.

This clone has only a few counts. The chain uses TRBV30 and TRBJ1-3; tentatively, D is TRBD1 (5 bases). The CDR3 is 14 residues long. Trimming removed 1 base from V and 5 bases from J, with 12 bases in between. CDR1 is GTSNPN, CDR2 SVGIG, per germline (reference sequence). The CDR3 DNA sequence: TGTGCCTGGAGTGCGGGGGGTGTGAGAAACACCATATATTTT. It translates to CAWSAGGVRNTIYF.

The chain has TRBV12-3 or TRBV12-4 and TRBJ1-2; TRBD1 might be the D (6 bases). This CDR3 spans 13 amino acids. V shed 3 bases and J shed 6 bases, with 11 bases lying between them. The CDR3 reads CASSFLGTHGYTF. In DNA, the CDR3 is TGTGCCAGCAGTTTTTTGGGGACACATGGCTACACCTTC.

Note on this clone: This same CDR3 is encoded by further DNA sequences in the sample. The chain has TRBV6-5 and TRBJ2-5, with D hard to call. Per the germline V gene, CDR1 is MNHEY and CDR2 is SVGAGI. V dropped 0 bases and J dropped 1 base, with 6 bases sitting between them. The CDR3 spans 14 residues. This chain's CDR3 is CASSYSQIQETQYF. The CDR3 DNA follows: TGTGCCAGCAGTTACTCTCAGATCCAAGAGACCCAGTACTTC.

The chain employs TRBV2 and TRBJ1-6; the match to TRBD1 covers 7 bases. From germline, CDR1 is SNHLY and CDR2 FYNNEI. J gave up 4 bases and V 3 bases, and 3 bases lay outside the gene matches. This CDR3 region has 15 residues. The CDR3: CASSEPGQYNSPLHF. In DNA, the CDR3 is TGTGCCAGCAGTGAGCCGGGACAGTATAATTCACCCCTCCACTTT. The entire variable domain, with the rest obtained from reference TRBV2 and TRBJ1-6, is as follows: EPEVTQTPSHQVTQMGQEVILRCVPISNHLYFYWYRQILGQKVEFLVSFYNNEISEKSEIFDDQFSVERPDGSNFTLKIRSTKLEDSAMYFCASSEPGQYNSPLHFGNGTRLTVT.

The rearrangement links TRBV4-1 to TRBJ2-1, with 7 positions matching TRBD2. This CDR3 is built from 16 residues. The germline V gene encodes CDR1 MGHRA and CDR2 YSYEKL. V lost 0 bases and J lost 1; bases outside the gene matches: 3. Here the CDR3 reads CASSQDGGGSYNEQFF. The CDR3 nucleotides are TGCGCCAGCAGCCAAGATGGGGGGGGATCCTACAATGAGCAGTTCTTC.

The chain is built from TRBV6-4 and TRBJ1-2, with no clear D. V dropped 3 bases and J dropped 4 bases, with 9 bases sitting between them. Germline CDR1 and CDR2: MRHNA and SNTAGT. This CDR3 has 13 amino acids. The CDR3 nucleotides read TGTGCCAGCAGTGAGCGAGCAGGCTATGGCTACACCTTC. Translated: CASSERAGYGYTF.

The chain has TRBV9 and TRBJ1-1; D may be TRBD1 (5 bases). Germline V gives CDR1 SGDLS, CDR2 YYNGEE. The CDR3 has 13 amino acids. V lost 2 bases to trimming and J lost 5 bases, with 10 bases between them. DNA of the CDR3: TGTGCCAGCAGCGTCCCAGGGAGGACTGAAGCTTTCTTT. This gives the protein CASSVPGRTEAFF. The whole variable domain, filled in from reference TRBV9 and TRBJ1-1, reads DSGVTQTPKHLITATGQRVTLRCSPRSGDLSVYWYQQSLDQGLQFLIQYYNGEERAKGNILERFSAQQFPDLHSELNLSSLELGDSALYFCASSVPGRTEAFFGQGTRLTVV.

This clone was seen more than once but under ten times. This chain uses TRBV10-2 with TRBJ2-2, with D maybe TRBD2 (5 bases). The CDR3 runs 14 residues. The V gene's germline CDR1 is WSHSY and CDR2 SAAADI. The ends were cut back, 6 bases at V and 2 bases at J, with 10 bases in the middle. This chain's CDR3 is CASRAGPNTGELFF. CDR3 bases: TGCGCCAGCAGGGCGGGCCCTAACACCGGGGAGCTGTTTTTT.

The V call is TRBV27, the J call TRBJ2-1, with 12 positions matching TRBD2. The germline V gene has CDR1 MNHEY and CDR2 SMNVEV (reference sequence). The V and J ends lost 5 bases and 1 base, in that order; junction bases with no gene match: 6. The CDR3 length is 17 residues. In nucleotides, the CDR3 is TGTGCCAGCAGTACCTATCTAGCGGGGGGGTCCTACAATGAGCAGTTCTTC. It translates to CASSTYLAGGSYNEQFF.